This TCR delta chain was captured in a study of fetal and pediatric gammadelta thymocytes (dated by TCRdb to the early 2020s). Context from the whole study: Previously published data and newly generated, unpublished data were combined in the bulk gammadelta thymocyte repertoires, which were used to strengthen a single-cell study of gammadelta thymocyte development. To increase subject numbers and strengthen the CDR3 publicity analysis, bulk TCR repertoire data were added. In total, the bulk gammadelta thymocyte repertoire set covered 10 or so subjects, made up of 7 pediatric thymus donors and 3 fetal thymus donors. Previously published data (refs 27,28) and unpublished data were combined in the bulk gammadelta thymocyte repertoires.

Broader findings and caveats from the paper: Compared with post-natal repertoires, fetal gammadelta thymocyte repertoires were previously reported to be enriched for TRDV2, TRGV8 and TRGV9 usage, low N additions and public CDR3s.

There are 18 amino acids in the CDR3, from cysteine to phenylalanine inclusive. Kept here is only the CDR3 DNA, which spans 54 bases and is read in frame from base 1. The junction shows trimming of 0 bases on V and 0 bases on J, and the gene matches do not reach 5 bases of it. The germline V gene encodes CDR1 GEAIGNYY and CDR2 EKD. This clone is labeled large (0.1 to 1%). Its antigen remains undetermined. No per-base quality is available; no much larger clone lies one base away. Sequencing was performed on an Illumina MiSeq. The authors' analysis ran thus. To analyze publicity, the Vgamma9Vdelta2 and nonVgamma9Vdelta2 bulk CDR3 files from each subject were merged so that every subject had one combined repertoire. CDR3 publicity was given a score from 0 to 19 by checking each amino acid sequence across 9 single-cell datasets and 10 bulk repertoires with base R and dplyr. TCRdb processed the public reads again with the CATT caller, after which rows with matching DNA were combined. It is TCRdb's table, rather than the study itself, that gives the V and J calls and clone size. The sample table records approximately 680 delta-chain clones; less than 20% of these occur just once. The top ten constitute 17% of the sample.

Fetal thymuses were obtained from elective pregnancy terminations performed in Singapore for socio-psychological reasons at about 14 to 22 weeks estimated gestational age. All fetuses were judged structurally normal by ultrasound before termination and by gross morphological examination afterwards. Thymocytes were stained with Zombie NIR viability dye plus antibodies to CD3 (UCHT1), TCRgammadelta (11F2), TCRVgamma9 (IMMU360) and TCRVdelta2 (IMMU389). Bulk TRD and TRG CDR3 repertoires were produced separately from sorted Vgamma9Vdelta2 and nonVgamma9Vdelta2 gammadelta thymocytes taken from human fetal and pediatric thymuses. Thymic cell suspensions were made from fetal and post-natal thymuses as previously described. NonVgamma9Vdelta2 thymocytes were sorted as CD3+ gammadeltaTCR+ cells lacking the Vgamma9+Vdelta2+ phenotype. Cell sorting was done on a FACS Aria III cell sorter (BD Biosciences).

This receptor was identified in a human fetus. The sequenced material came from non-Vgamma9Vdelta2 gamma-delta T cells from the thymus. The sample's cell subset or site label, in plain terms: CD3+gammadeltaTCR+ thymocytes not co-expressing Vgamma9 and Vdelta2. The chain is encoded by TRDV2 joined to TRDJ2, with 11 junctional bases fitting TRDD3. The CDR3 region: CACDTGLGDKALTAQLFF. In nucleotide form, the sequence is TGTGCCTGTGACACCGGACTGGGGGATAAAGCTTTGACAGCACAACTCTTCTTT.